The 22 T cell receptor beta chains in this list originate from one sample, sequenced in a study of shared clonotypes between healthy human individuals. Clones were read by immunoSEQ multiplex PCR, and TCRdb kept only the in-frame ones, dropping some. Here the sample spans around 600,000 clones, approximately 97% being singletons. The sequenced material came from naive CD4+ T cells sorted from blood. Stated subset: CD45RA+ positively selected. These receptors were taken from a woman aged 25 to 39 in good health.

The chain links TRBV5-1 to TRBJ2-6; the D call may be TRBD1 or TRBD2 (5 bases each). CDR1 SGHRS and CDR2 YFSETQ come from the germline V gene. The CDR3 covers 17 residues. Trimming left V 2 bases short and J 0 bases short, with 12 bases between. CDR3 nucleotides: TGCGCCAGCAGCTTTGGGGGTCTCCTCTCTGGGGCCAACGTCCTGACTTTC. Protein product: CASSFGGLLSGANVLTF.

The V and J genes are TRBV5-4 and TRBJ1-2; D unresolved. This CDR3 spans 15 amino acids. V lost 0 bases, J lost 0 bases, and 9 bases lay in between. Germline CDR1 SGHNT, CDR2 YYREEE (reference sequence). In DNA, the CDR3 is TGTGCCAGCAGCTTGGGGACCCAAGCTAACTATGGCTACACCTTC. This encodes CASSLGTQANYGYTF. Drawing the rest from reference TRBV5-4 and TRBJ1-2, the complete variable domain is ETGVTQSPTHLIKTRGQQVTLRCSSQSGHNTVSWYQQALGQGPQFIFQYYREEENGRGNFPPRFSGLQFPNYSSELNVNALELDDSALYLCASSLGTQANYGYTFGSGTRLTVV.

This sequence joins TRBV5-1 and TRBJ1-3; D is perhaps TRBD1 (5 bases). The V end lost 0 bases, the J end lost 0 bases, and 10 bases lay between the germline ends. CDR1 is SGHRS, CDR2 YFSETQ, per germline. CDR3 size: 16 residues. In DNA form, the CDR3 reads TGCGCCAGCAGCTTGGCGGGGCCGTCCTCTGGAAACACCATATATTTT. This gives the protein CASSLAGPSSGNTIYF. Looking up the rest from reference TRBV5-1 and TRBJ1-3 gives the full variable domain: KAGVTQTPRYLIKTRGQQVTLSCSPISGHRSVSWYQQTPGQGLQFLFEYFSETQRNKGNFPGRFSGRQFSNSRSEMNVSTLELGDSALYLCASSLAGPSSGNTIYFGEGSWLTVV.

This clone was detected only once. This chain joins TRBV2 and TRBJ2-7; 7 bases line up with TRBD2. Germline values: CDR1 SNHLY, CDR2 FYNNEI. The CDR3 is made up of 14 amino acids. After removal of 4 bases from V and 3 bases from J, the junction contained 6 bases not matched to a gene. In DNA form, the CDR3 reads TGTGCCAGCAGTGGGCTAGCGGTTAACTACGAGCAGTACTTC. This translates into CASSGLAVNYEQYF.

The chain recombines TRBV2 with TRBJ1-1; D possibly corresponds to TRBD1 (5 bases). CDR3 size: 15 residues. The germline V gene encodes CDR1 SNHLY and CDR2 FYNNEI. Deletions cut 3 bases from V and 0 bases from J, with 11 bases between. The DNA for the CDR3 is TGTGCCAGCAGTGAGAGGGGAAGCATGAACACTGAAGCTTTCTTT. Protein product: CASSERGSMNTEAFF.

The V call is TRBV2, the J call TRBJ1-5, with 10 positions matching TRBD1. CDR3 length: 14 residues. CDR1 and CDR2 (germline): SNHLY, FYNNEI. V shed 6 bases, J shed 5 bases, and the junction held 4 bases outside the gene matches. The CDR3 nucleotides read TGTGCCAGCAGCTATGGACAGGGGGATCAGCCCCAGCATTTT. Residues: CASSYGQGDQPQHF.

The rearrangement joins TRBV10-3 to TRBJ1-1, with D unclear. The V end was cut by 2 bases, the J end by 3 bases, with 13 bases between. CDR3 size: 15 residues. The germline V gene encodes CDR1 ENHRY and CDR2 SYGVKD. CDR3 in amino acids: CAISERAGFDTEAFF. The CDR3 DNA is TGTGCCATCAGTGAGAGGGCAGGATTCGACACTGAAGCTTTCTTT.

This chain links TRBV25-1 with TRBJ2-7; 7 bases fit TRBD1. The CDR3 has 15 residues. CDR1 and CDR2 (germline): MGHDK, SYGVNS. V dropped 3 bases and J dropped 2; count of bases not matched to a gene: 7. For the CDR3, the DNA is TGTGCCAGCAGTGATCCGGGACAGCGTGCCTACGAGCAGTACTTC. The encoded protein is CASSDPGQRAYEQYF.

The chain links TRBV10-3 to TRBJ2-1; no clear D gene. Trimming stripped 0 bases from V and 9 bases from J, with 6 bases between. This CDR3 contains 12 residues. The germline V gene has CDR1 ENHRY and CDR2 SYGVKD. The CDR3 nucleotides read TGTGCCATCAGTGAGTCTTTTAGTGAGCAGTTCTTC. Protein sequence: CAISESFSEQFF.

J is TRBJ1-2 and V is TRBV2; TRBD1 is a possible D gene (6 bases). The CDR3 extends over 14 amino acids. V gave up 6 bases and J gave up 8 bases, with 19 bases separating them. The V gene's germline CDR1 is SNHLY and CDR2 FYNNEI. CDR3 amino acids: CASRKDGRGQGYTF. CDR3 DNA sequence: TGTGCCAGCAGAAAAGACGGCAGGGGCCAGGGCTACACCTTC.

This clone was seen only once. This chain joins TRBV6-1 and TRBJ2-5, with no clear D. Deletions cut 4 bases from V and 10 bases from J, with 16 bases between. The CDR3 sequence is 13 residues long. Looked up from germline, CDR1 is MNHNS and CDR2 is SASEGT. The CDR3 sequence: CASSVGERTIQYF. DNA of the CDR3: TGTGCCAGCAGTGTAGGAGAACGGACGATCCAGTACTTC.

The chain joins TRBV5-1 to TRBJ2-3, with TRBD2 matching 12 bases. The CDR3 spans 19 residues. V gave up 0 bases and J gave up 2 bases; unmatched junction bases: 10. Germline V lookup: CDR1 SGHRS, CDR2 YFSETQ. CDR3 in amino acids: CASSLAVDWTSGNTDTQYF. The CDR3 DNA follows: TGCGCCAGCAGCTTGGCCGTTGATTGGACTAGCGGGAACACAGATACGCAGTATTTT.

This rearrangement joins TRBV7-9 to TRBJ1-1; D not certain. Germline values: CDR1 SEHNR, CDR2 FQNEAQ (reference sequence). The CDR3 sequence is 17 residues long. The ends were cut back, 2 bases at V and 4 bases at J, with 20 bases in the middle. Written as DNA, the CDR3 is TGTGCCAGCAGCTTATCGAACAACTGGGTTAGGAGCACTGAAGCTTTCTTT. As protein: CASSLSNNWVRSTEAFF.

The genes are TRBV9 and TRBJ1-3; 9 nucleotides align to TRBD1. Germline trimming cut 3 bases from V and 0 bases from J; bases unmatched to any gene: 4. Germline V gene data show CDR1 as SGDLS and CDR2 as YYNGEE. The CDR3 loop spans 16 amino acids. CDR3 region: CASSEGTGYSGNTIYF. DNA for the CDR3: TGTGCCAGCAGCGAGGGGACAGGGTACTCTGGAAACACCATATATTTT.

The chain uses TRBV2 and TRBJ2-3, with 7 positions matching TRBD1. The germline CDR1 and CDR2 sequences are SNHLY and FYNNEI. V gave up 6 bases and J gave up 1 base; unmatched junction bases: 7. The CDR3 has 15 amino acids. CDR3 DNA: TGTGCCAGCAGCCCCGACAGGGTCGGCACAGATACGCAGTATTTT. This translates into CASSPDRVGTDTQYF.

V and J are TRBV7-7 and TRBJ1-1; D gene unclear. Germline V gives CDR1 SSHAT, CDR2 FNYEAQ (reference sequence). V was trimmed by 0 bases and J by 1 base, leaving 3 bases between them. CDR3 size: 13 residues. The CDR3 DNA reads TGTGCCAGCAGCTTAGCGGAGAACACTGAAGCTTTCTTT. This codes for CASSLAENTEAFF. Combining the CDR3 with reference TRBV7-7 and TRBJ1-1 gives the whole variable domain GAGVSQSPRYKVTKRGQDVTLRCDPISSHATLYWYQQALGQGPEFLTYFNYEAQPDKSGLPSDRFSAERPEGSISTLTIQRTEQRDSAMYRCASSLAENTEAFFGQGTRLTVV.

The rearrangement uses TRBV19 and TRBJ1-6, with D possibly TRBD1 on 5 matching bases. The germline V gene has CDR1 LNHDA and CDR2 SQIVND (reference sequence). The CDR3 covers 15 residues. V lost 9 bases to trimming and J lost 0 bases, with 12 bases between them. DNA for the CDR3: TGTGCCAGAGGGACCGCGAGCTCCTATAATTCACCCCTCCACTTT. The encoded protein is CARGTASSYNSPLHF.

The chain recombines TRBV28 with TRBJ2-7, with TRBD2 matching over 9 bases. The CDR3 consists of 14 residues. V trimming: 6 bases; J trimming: 3 bases; junction bases outside the gene matches: 6. CDR1 is MDHEN and CDR2 is SYDVKM in the germline V gene. CDR3 DNA: TGTGCCAGCAGCATGACTAGCGGATACTACGAGCAGTACTTC. Encoded protein: CASSMTSGYYEQYF.

The gene calls are TRBV28 and TRBJ2-3, with 7 bases matching TRBD2. V dropped 7 bases and J dropped 2; count of bases not matched to a gene: 9. The CDR3 is made up of 15 amino acids. Germline CDR1 reads MDHEN; CDR2 reads SYDVKM. The CDR3 region has the DNA TGTGCCAGCACCCACCAGGGAGGGGACACAGATACGCAGTATTTT. This translates into CASTHQGGDTDTQYF.

The CDR3 nucleotides are TGTGCCAGTAGTCCTCGGACTAGCGGTTTTAGCACAGATACGCAGTATTTT. Translated: CASSPRTSGFSTDTQYF. The chain uses TRBV19 and TRBJ2-3, with 10 bases fitting TRBD2. The J segment lost 0 bases and the V segment lost 5 bases, leaving 8 bases of the junction unmatched. Germline V gene sequence: CDR1 LNHDA, CDR2 SQIVND (reference sequence). CDR3 length: 17 residues. The full variable domain, completed using reference TRBV19 and TRBJ2-3, is DGGITQSPKYLFRKEGQNVTLSCEQNLNHDAMYWYRQDPGQGLRLIYYSQIVNDFQKGDIAEGYSVSREKKESFPLTVTSAQKNPTAFYLCASSPRTSGFSTDTQYFGPGTRLTVL.

V gene TRBV9 combines with J gene TRBJ1-3; D uncertain. Trimming pared 4 bases from V and 5 bases from J, leaving 10 bases between. Germline CDR1 and CDR2: SGDLS and YYNGEE. This CDR3 contains 13 residues. CDR3 DNA sequence: TGTGCCAGCAGCACAGTAGGGCGAAACACCATATATTTT. It specifies CASSTVGRNTIYF.

The chain recombines TRBV11-2 with TRBJ2-7; 7 bases fit TRBD1. CDR3 length: 13 residues. Germline assignment: CDR1 SGHAT and CDR2 FQNNGV. The junction had 4 bases not matched to a gene; V was cut back by 4 bases and J by 4 bases. CDR3 nucleotide sequence: TGTGCCAGCAGCTCAGGGACAGATTACGAGCAGTACTTC. Its translation is CASSSGTDYEQYF.